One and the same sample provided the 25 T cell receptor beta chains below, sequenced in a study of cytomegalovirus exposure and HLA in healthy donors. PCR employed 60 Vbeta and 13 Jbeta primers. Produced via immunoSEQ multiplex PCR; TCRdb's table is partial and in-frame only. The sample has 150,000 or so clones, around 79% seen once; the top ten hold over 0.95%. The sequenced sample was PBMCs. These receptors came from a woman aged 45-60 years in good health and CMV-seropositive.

Written as DNA, the CDR3 is TGCGCCAGCAGCCACCCAAGATACAGGGAGGGAAGCACAGATACGCAGTATTTT. It translates to CASSHPRYREGSTDTQYF. V gene TRBV4-3 combines with J gene TRBJ2-3; perhaps TRBD2 as D (7 bases). Germline V gene lookup returns CDR1 LGHNA and CDR2 YSLEER. The CDR3 totals 18 residues. The germline V and J ends were trimmed by 3 bases and 0 bases, with 19 bases remaining between them.

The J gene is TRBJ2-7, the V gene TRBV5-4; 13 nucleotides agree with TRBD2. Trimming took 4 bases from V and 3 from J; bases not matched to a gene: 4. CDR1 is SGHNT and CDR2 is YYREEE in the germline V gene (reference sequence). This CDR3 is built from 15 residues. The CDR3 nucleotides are TGTGCCAGCAGCCTCGGACTAGCGGGAGTCTACGAGCAGTACTTC. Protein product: CASSLGLAGVYEQYF.

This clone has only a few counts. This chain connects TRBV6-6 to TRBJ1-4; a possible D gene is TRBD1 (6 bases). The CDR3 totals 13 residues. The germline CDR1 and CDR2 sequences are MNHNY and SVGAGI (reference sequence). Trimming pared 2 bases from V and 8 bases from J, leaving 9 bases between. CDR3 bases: TGTGCCAGCAGTTACGGACAGCACGAAAAACTGTTTTTT. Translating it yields CASSYGQHEKLFF.

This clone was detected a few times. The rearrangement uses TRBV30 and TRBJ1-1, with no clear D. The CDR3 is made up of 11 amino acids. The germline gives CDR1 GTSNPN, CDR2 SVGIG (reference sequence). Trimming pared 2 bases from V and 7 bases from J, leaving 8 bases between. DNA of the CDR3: TGTGCCTGGAGTAGAGCTTTTGAAGCTTTCTTT. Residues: CAWSRAFEAFF.

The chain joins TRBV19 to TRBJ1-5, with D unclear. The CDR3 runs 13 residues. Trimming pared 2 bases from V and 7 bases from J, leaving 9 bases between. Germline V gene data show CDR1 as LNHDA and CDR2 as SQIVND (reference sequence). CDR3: CASSITAGQPQHF. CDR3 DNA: TGTGCCAGTAGTATAACAGCTGGACAGCCCCAGCATTTT. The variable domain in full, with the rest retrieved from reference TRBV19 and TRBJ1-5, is DGGITQSPKYLFRKEGQNVTLSCEQNLNHDAMYWYRQDPGQGLRLIYYSQIVNDFQKGDIAEGYSVSREKKESFPLTVTSAQKNPTAFYLCASSITAGQPQHFGDGTRLSIL.

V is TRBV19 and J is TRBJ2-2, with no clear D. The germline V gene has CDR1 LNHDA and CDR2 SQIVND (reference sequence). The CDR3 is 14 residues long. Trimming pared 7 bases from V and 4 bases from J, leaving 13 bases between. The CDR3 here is CASKNSKITGELFF. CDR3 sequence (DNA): TGTGCCAGTAAGAACAGTAAAATCACCGGGGAGCTGTTTTTT.

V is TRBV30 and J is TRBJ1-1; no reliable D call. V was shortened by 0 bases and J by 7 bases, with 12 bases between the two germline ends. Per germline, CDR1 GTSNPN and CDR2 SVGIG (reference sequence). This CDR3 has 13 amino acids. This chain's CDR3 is CAWSVLGGGEAFF. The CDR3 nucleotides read TGTGCCTGGAGTGTATTGGGTGGAGGTGAAGCTTTCTTT.

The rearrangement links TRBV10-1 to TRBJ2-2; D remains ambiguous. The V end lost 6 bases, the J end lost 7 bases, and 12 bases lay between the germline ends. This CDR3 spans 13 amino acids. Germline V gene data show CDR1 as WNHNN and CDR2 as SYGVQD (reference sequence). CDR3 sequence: CASRSGFGGELFF. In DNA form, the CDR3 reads TGCGCCAGCAGATCAGGTTTCGGCGGGGAGCTGTTTTTT.

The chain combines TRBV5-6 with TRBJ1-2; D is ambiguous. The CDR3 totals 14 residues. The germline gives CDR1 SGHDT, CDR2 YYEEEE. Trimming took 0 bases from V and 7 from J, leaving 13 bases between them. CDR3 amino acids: CASSLGQTIGGYTF. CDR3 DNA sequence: TGTGCCAGCAGCTTGGGGCAGACTATCGGTGGCTACACCTTC. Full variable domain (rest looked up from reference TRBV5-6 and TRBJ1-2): DAGVTQSPTHLIKTRGQQVTLRCSPKSGHDTVSWYQQALGQGPQFIFQYYEEEERQRGNFPDRFSGHQFPNYSSELNVNALLLGDSALYLCASSLGQTIGGYTFGSGTRLTVV.

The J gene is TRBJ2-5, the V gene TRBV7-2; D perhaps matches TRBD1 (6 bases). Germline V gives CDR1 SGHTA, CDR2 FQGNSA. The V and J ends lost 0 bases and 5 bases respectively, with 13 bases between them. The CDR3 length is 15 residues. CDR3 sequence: CASSLAVGGYETQYF. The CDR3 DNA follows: TGTGCCAGCAGCTTAGCGGTTGGGGGCTACGAGACCCAGTACTTC. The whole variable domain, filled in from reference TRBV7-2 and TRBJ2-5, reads GAGVSQSPSNKVTEKGKDVELRCDPISGHTALYWYRQSLGQGLEFLIYFQGNSAPDKSGLPSDRFSAERTGGSVSTLTIQRTQQEDSAVYLCASSLAVGGYETQYFGPGTRLLVL.

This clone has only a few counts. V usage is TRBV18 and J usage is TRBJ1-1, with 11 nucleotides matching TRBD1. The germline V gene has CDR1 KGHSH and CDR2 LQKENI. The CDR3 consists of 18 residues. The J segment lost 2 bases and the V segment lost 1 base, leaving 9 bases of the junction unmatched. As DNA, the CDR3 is TGTGCCAGCTCACCACTTTCACCCGGGACAGGGGGAAACACTGAAGCTTTCTTT. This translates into CASSPLSPGTGGNTEAFF.

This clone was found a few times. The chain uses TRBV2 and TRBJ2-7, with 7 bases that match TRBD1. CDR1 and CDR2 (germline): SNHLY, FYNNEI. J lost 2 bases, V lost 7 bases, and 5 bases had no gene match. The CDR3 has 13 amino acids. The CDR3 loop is CASTRDRTYEQYF. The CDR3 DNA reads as TGTGCCAGCACCAGGGACAGAACCTACGAGCAGTACTTC.

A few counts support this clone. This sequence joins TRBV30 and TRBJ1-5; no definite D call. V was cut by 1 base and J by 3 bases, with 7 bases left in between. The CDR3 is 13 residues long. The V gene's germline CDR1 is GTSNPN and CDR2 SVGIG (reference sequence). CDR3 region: CAWSEAINQPQHF. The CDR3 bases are TGTGCCTGGAGTGAAGCGATCAATCAGCCCCAGCATTTT. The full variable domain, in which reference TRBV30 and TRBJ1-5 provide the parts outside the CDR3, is SQTIHQWPATLVQPVGSPLSLECTVEGTSNPNLYWYRQAAGRGLQLLFYSVGIGQISSEVPQNLSASRPQDRQFILSSKKLLLSDSGFYLCAWSEAINQPQHFGDGTRLSIL.

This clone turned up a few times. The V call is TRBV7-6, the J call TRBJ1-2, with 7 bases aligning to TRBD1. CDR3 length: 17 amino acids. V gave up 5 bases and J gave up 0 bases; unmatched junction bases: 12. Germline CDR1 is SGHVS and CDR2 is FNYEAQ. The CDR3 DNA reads TGTGCCAGCAGCCCCTGGACAGGATTAGATCCTAACTATGGCTACACCTTC. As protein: CASSPWTGLDPNYGYTF.

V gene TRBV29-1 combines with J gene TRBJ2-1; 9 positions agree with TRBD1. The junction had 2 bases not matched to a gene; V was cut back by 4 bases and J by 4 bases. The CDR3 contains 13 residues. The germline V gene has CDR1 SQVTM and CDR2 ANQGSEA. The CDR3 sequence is CSVVGQGYNEQFF. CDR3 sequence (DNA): TGCAGCGTTGTCGGACAGGGGTACAATGAGCAGTTCTTC.

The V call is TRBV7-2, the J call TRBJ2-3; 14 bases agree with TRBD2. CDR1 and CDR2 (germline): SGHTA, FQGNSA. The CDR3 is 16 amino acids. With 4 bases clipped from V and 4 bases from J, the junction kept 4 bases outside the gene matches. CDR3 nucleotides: TGTGCCAGCAGCTCGACTAGCGGGGGGGCCGCAGATACGCAGTATTTT. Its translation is CASSSTSGGAADTQYF.

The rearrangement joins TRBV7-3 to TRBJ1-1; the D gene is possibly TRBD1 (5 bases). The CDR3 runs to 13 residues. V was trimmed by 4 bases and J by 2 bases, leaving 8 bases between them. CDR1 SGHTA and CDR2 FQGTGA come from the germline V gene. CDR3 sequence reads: CASSSGHNTEAFF. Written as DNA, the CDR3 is TGTGCCAGCAGCTCTGGACACAACACTGAAGCTTTCTTT.

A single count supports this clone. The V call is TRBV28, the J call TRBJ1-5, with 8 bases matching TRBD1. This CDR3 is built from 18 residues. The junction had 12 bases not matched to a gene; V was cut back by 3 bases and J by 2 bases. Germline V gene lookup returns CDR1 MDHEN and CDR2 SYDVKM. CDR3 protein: CASSLVAGGSVGNQPQHF. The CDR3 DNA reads TGTGCCAGCAGTTTGGTGGCAGGGGGCTCGGTAGGCAATCAGCCCCAGCATTTT.

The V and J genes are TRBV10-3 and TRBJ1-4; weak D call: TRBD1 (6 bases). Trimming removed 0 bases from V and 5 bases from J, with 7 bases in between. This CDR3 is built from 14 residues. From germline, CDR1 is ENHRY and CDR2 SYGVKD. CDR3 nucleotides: TGTGCCATCAGTGAGTCGGGGGCCAATGAAAAACTGTTTTTT. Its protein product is CAISESGANEKLFF.

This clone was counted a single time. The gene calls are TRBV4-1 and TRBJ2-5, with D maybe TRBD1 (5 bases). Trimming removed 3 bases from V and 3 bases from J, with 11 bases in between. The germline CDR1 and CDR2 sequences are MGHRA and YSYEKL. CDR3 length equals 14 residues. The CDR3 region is CASSHVSGKETQYF. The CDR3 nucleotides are TGCGCCAGCAGCCATGTGTCAGGGAAAGAGACCCAGTACTTC.

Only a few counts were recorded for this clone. CDR3 loop: CASSPGGNYEQYF. CDR3 nucleotide sequence: TGTGCCAGCAGCCCAGGGGGAAATTACGAGCAGTACTTC. This chain connects TRBV13 to TRBJ2-7; the match to TRBD1 covers 7 bases. The CDR3 runs 13 residues. With 5 bases clipped from V and 4 bases from J, the junction kept 5 bases outside the gene matches. Germline V gene lookup returns CDR1 PRHDT and CDR2 FYEKMQ (reference sequence).

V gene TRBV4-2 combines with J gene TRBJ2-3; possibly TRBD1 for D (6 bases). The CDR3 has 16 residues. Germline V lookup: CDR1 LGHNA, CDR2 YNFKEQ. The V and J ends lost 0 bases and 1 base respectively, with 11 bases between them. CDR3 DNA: TGTGCCAGCAGCCAAGAGAAAGGGGGTGGCACAGATACGCAGTATTTT. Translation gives CASSQEKGGGTDTQYF.

In DNA form, the CDR3 reads TGTGCCAGCAGCGTAGGGGCGGACAGAACTGTGAACACTGAAGCTTTCTTT. This sequence encodes CASSVGADRTVNTEAFF. The chain joins TRBV9 to TRBJ1-1, with D possibly matching TRBD1 (6 bases). This CDR3 is 17 amino acids long. Germline lookup yields CDR1 SGDLS and CDR2 YYNGEE. V was clipped by 0 bases and J by 0 bases, with 15 bases between them.

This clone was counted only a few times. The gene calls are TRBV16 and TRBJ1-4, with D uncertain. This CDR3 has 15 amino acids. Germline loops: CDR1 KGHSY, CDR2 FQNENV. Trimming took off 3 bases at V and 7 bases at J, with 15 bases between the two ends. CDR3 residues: CASSQRGGSAEKLFF. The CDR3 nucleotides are TGTGCCAGCAGCCAGCGGGGAGGTAGCGCTGAAAAACTGTTTTTT.

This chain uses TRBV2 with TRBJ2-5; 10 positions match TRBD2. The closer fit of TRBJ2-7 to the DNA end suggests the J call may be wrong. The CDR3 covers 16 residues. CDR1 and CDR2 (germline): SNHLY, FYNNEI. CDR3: CASSRSGGALMYEQYF. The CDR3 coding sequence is TGTGCCAGCAGTAGGAGCGGGGGGGCTCTAATGTACGAGCAGTACTTC.